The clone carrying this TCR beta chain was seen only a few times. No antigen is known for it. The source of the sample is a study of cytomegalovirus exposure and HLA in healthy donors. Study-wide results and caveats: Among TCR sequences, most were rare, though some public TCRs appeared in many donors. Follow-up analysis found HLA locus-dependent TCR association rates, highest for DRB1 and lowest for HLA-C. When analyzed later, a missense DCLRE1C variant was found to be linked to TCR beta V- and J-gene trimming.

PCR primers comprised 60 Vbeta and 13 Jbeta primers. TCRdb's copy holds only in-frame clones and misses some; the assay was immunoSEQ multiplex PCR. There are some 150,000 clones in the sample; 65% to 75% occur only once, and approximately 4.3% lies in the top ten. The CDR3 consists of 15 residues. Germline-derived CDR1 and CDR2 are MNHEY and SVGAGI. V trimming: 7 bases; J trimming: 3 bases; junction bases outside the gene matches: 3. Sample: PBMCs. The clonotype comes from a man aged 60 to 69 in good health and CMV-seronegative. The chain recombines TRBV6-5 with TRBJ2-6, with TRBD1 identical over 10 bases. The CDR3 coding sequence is TGTGCCAGCATAGGGACAGGGGTTGGGGCCAACGTCCTGACTTTC. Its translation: CASIGTGVGANVLTF.